This T cell receptor beta chain was identified in a study of a mutant IDH1 vaccine in newly diagnosed glioma. Study at large: Vaccines were first given 4-6 weeks after radiotherapy alone, or with temozolomide cycles. Treated patients, averaging around 40 years, were roughly 60% male and roughly 38% female.

Assay used: immunoSEQ multiplex PCR; TCRdb lists only in-frame clones, some missing. The sample lists approximately 110,000 clones, almost 90% seen once, with 0.55% to 0.7% in the top ten. In regard to this clone: No antigen is known for it.

The CDR3 runs 15 residues. Germline V gene sequence: CDR1 SGHDT, CDR2 YYEEEE. Germline trimming cut 3 bases from V and 7 bases from J; bases unmatched to any gene: 3. Time point meaning: week 11, during vaccination. What each vaccine dose contained was 300 ug of mutant IDH1 20-mer peptide, accompanied by topical imiquimod. Overall study results and limits: Patients mounted vaccine-induced immune responses in approximately 94% of cases.

Material: PBMCs, obtained from a glioma patient whose treatment included an IDH1 peptide vaccine. The chain uses TRBV5-6 and TRBJ2-1, with TRBD2 matching 14 bases. This TCR was sampled from a woman in her forties or fifties with glioma. This chain's CDR3 is CASSSRTSGRNEQFF. The CDR3 nucleotides read TGTGCCAGCAGCTCTCGGACTAGCGGGAGGAATGAGCAGTTCTTC.